This T cell receptor (beta chain) is drawn from a study of shared clonotypes between healthy human individuals. CD8 cells classed as naive were CD45RO-negative and positively selected for CCR7, excluding terminally differentiated effector memory CD45RA+ cells. There were no recent acute infections or vaccinations among the donors, who were healthy HIV-negative adults. Data came from immunoSEQ multiplex PCR; TCRdb stores just in-frame clones and leaves some out. Of about 2.1 million clones listed, approximately 92% were seen once; the top ten hold more than 1.5%. On this clone: As yet, its antigen is unknown.

The study, taken as a whole, reports: Generation probabilities of non-shared clonotypes were lower (relative to those shared by all four donors).

The germline CDR1 and CDR2 sequences are MNHEY and SMNVEV (reference sequence). The CDR3 loop spans 13 amino acids. V gave up 5 bases and J gave up 6 bases, with 12 bases separating them. V usage is TRBV27 and J usage is TRBJ2-3; D is perhaps TRBD1 or TRBD2 (6 bases each). The clonotype originates from a man between 18 and 29 years old in good health. Some clones in this sample may be carry-over from other donors' samples. The specimen sequenced was naive CD8+ T cells from PBMCs. CDR3 residues: CASSAIGGDTQYF. CDR3 in DNA: TGTGCCAGCAGTGCGATAGGGGGGGATACGCAGTATTTT.